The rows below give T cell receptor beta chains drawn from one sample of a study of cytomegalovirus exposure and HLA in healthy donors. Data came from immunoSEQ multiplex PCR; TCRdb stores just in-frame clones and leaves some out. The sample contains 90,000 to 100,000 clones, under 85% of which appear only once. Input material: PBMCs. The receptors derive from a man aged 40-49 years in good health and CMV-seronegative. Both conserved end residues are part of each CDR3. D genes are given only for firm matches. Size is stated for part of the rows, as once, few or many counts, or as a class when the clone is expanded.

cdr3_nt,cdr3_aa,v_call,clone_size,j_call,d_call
TGTGCCAGCAGAATAGCGGGGGGGCAGTTCTTC,CASRIAGGQFF,TRBV2,few,TRBJ2-1,TRBD2
TGTGCCAGCAGTTTATCGATTCGGGGCGGGACTAGCCAGTACGAGCAGTACTTC,CASSLSIRGGTSQYEQYF,TRBV27,few,TRBJ2-7,TRBD2
TGTGCCTGGAGCCCCGGGACAGCCCTGTTTTTT,CAWSPGTALFF,TRBV30,.,TRBJ1-4,TRBD1
TGCGCCAGCAGCCAAGATACCCGACTCTTCAGCTCCTACGAGCAGTACTTC,CASSQDTRLFSSYEQYF,TRBV4-3,.,TRBJ2-7,.
TGTGCCAGCAGCGTAGTCGGCGGGGGGGCGTCAGATACGCAGTATTTT,CASSVVGGGASDTQYF,TRBV9,.,TRBJ2-3,TRBD2
TGTGCCAGCAGCTGGGGGACTAGCGGTGAGCAGTTCTTC,CASSWGTSGEQFF,TRBV11-2,.,TRBJ2-1,TRBD2
TGCGCCAGCAGCCAGGCACGGGGGTACGAGCAGTACTTC,CASSQARGYEQYF,TRBV5-1,.,TRBJ2-7,.
TGCGCCAGCAGCCAAGATTTTGGCCTGTCACCCCTCCACTTT,CASSQDFGLSPLHF,TRBV4-3,.,TRBJ1-6,.
TGTGCCAGCAGCCACCACCCTCTGATAGGGGGCTCGGCCTATGGCTACACCTTC,CASSHHPLIGGSAYGYTF,TRBV5-6,.,TRBJ1-2,TRBD1
TGTGCCAGCAGCTTGGGCGGAGGGGCCACCGGGGAGCTGTTTTTT,CASSLGGGATGELFF,TRBV7-9,.,TRBJ2-2,.
TGTGCCAGCATTGGGGGGGCAGAGCAGTACTTC,CASIGGAEQYF,TRBV2,.,TRBJ2-7,.
TGTGCCAGCTCACCAATTTCGGCAGGGGGCAAAAACTATGGCTACACCTTC,CASSPISAGGKNYGYTF,TRBV18,.,TRBJ1-2,TRBD1
TGCGCCAGCAGTAGGACTAGGGGGGAAGAGACCCAGTACTTC,CASSRTRGEETQYF,TRBV5-1,.,TRBJ2-5,.
TGTGCCAGCAGCCCTAGCGGGCTGAGCTCCTACAATGAGCAGTTCTTC,CASSPSGLSSYNEQFF,TRBV7-9,.,TRBJ2-1,TRBD2
TGTGCCAGCAGCCAAGGTACAAGGGGTGGTGAAAAACTGTTTTTT,CASSQGTRGGEKLFF,TRBV4-2,.,TRBJ1-4,.
TGTGCCAGTAGTCCTAGAAGGTCTGAGGCCGAGACCCAGTACTTC,CASSPRRSEAETQYF,TRBV19,.,TRBJ2-5,.
TGTGCCAGCAACTCGGGGAATGAAAAACTGTTTTTT,CASNSGNEKLFF,TRBV6-5,.,TRBJ1-4,.
TGTGCCAGCAGTTTATATGACAGGGGAAAGTCCGGGGAGCTGTTTTTT,CASSLYDRGKSGELFF,TRBV27,.,TRBJ2-2,TRBD1
TGCGCCAGCAGCCCATGGGGGGGCGGGACCTACAATGAGCAGTTCTTC,CASSPWGGGTYNEQFF,TRBV4-1,.,TRBJ2-1,.
TGTGCCAGCAGCGCACAATACAGGATCCAAGAGACCCAGTACTTC,CASSAQYRIQETQYF,TRBV7-6,once,TRBJ2-5,.
TGTGCCAGCAGCCCCCGGGTAGCGGGTACCTACGAGCAGTACTTC,CASSPRVAGTYEQYF,TRBV9,.,TRBJ2-7,TRBD2
TGCGCCAGCAGCCAAGAACTAACCTCTCTTGACTACGAGCAGTACTTC,CASSQELTSLDYEQYF,TRBV4-3,.,TRBJ2-7,.
TGTGCCAGCAGTACGGGACTAGCGGGGAGGGCGATTCAGTACTTC,CASSTGLAGRAIQYF,TRBV5-4,.,TRBJ2-4,TRBD2
TGTGCCTGGAGTGTTGGGACTCTCTCCTACAATGAGCAGTTCTTC,CAWSVGTLSYNEQFF,TRBV30,.,TRBJ2-1,.
TGTGCCAGCAGCCCTAGGGGGGGCACCTACTATGGCTACACCTTC,CASSPRGGTYYGYTF,TRBV7-8,.,TRBJ1-2,.
TGCGCCAGCAGGAGGACAGAAGAGACCCAGTACTTC,CASRRTEETQYF,TRBV5-1,.,TRBJ2-5,.
TGTTCCAGCAGCGGATGGGACAGATCCATGAACACTGAAGCTTTCTTT,CSSSGWDRSMNTEAFF,TRBV7-9,.,TRBJ1-1,TRBD1
TGCAGCGTTCCCGGGGTCAGGGAGCAGTACTTC,CSVPGVREQYF,TRBV29-1,.,TRBJ2-7,.
TGTGCCAGCAGCCCCCCACAGACCTACGAGCAGTACTTC,CASSPPQTYEQYF,TRBV28,.,TRBJ2-7,.
TGTGCCAGTAGTATAGCGAGACAGGCGAGCACTGAAGCTTTCTTT,CASSIARQASTEAFF,TRBV19,.,TRBJ1-1,.
TGTGCCAGCTCGTTAGCGGGAGGCGTCTTGAACACCGGGGAGCTGTTTTTT,CASSLAGGVLNTGELFF,TRBV18,.,TRBJ2-2,TRBD2
TGTGCCAGTAGTATATCAGGCGTGGGGGCCCCCCTCTACAATGAGCAGTTCTTC,CASSISGVGAPLYNEQFF,TRBV19,.,TRBJ2-1,.
TGTGCCAGCAGCTTGGCTAGCGGCTCCGGGGAGCTGTTTTTT,CASSLASGSGELFF,TRBV5-4,.,TRBJ2-2,TRBD2
TGTGCCAGCAGTTCCCCGGGACAGGGGGCGCGGGAGACCCAGTACTTC,CASSSPGQGARETQYF,TRBV28,.,TRBJ2-5,TRBD1
TGTGCCAGCAGCCCCACAGGAGGGAGTATGGGCTACACCTTC,CASSPTGGSMGYTF,TRBV7-3,.,TRBJ1-2,.
TGTGCCAGCAGGCTAACCGACAGTTCTGGTCCTAATAATTCACCCCTCCACTTT,CASRLTDSSGPNNSPLHF,TRBV27,.,TRBJ1-6,.
TGTGCCAGCAGTGAAGGACAGAGCTCCTATAATTCACCCCTCCACTTT,CASSEGQSSYNSPLHF,TRBV6-1,.,TRBJ1-6,.
TGTGCCTGGATGGGGGCACCCAGCTCTGGAAACACCATATATTTT,CAWMGAPSSGNTIYF,TRBV30,few,TRBJ1-3,.
TGTGCCAGCAGCCGGGACAGGGGGGAAGAGACCCAGTACTTC,CASSRDRGEETQYF,TRBV7-7,few,TRBJ2-5,TRBD1
TGTGCCAGCAGGAATCAGGGGCAAAAAAACTATGGCTACACCTTC,CASRNQGQKNYGYTF,TRBV6-5,.,TRBJ1-2,.
TGTGCCAGCAGTTTAATAAGCAATCAGCCCCAGCATTTT,CASSLISNQPQHF,TRBV27,.,TRBJ1-5,.
TGTGCCAGCAGCCTTAGTTCCGAGCAGTACTTC,CASSLSSEQYF,TRBV7-9,.,TRBJ2-7,.
TGCGCCAGCAGCATGGGTGCAGGGGGCATCAACGAGCAGTACTTC,CASSMGAGGINEQYF,TRBV5-1,few,TRBJ2-7,TRBD1